This T cell receptor (beta chain) was captured in a study of blood T cell repertoires in COVID-19. Study at large: Sites in the United States, Italy and Spain provided acute and convalescent COVID-19 samples. In each case, the material was cDNA or gDNA derived from T cells, B-cell-depleted T cells, or PBMCs.

This clone was counted a few times. Per the original methods: Amplified reference gene primers provided the basis for estimating nucleated cell counts. Repertoires were generated with immunoSEQ multiplex PCR, while TCRdb's copy carries only in-frame clones and drops some. V and J calls and clone size are those listed in that table; D and trimming were worked out from the DNA. The sample has roughly 62,000 clones, 70% to 85% seen once; the top ten hold roughly 3.2%. This CDR3 is 15 amino acids long. The germline V gene encodes CDR1 MNHEY and CDR2 SVGAGI. V lost 2 bases and J lost 7; bases outside the gene matches: 5.

This clonotype was sampled from a man aged 55 to 69 with acute or convalescent COVID-19. V is TRBV6-5 and J is TRBJ1-6; 7 bases fit TRBD1. The source material was peripheral blood. The CDR3 nucleotides read TGTGCCAGCAGTTACCCCTGGGACAGAAATTCACCCCTCCACTTT. The encoded protein is CASSYPWDRNSPLHF.